The rows below give T cell receptor beta chains drawn from one sample of a study of cytomegalovirus exposure and HLA in healthy donors. Profiled with immunoSEQ multiplex PCR; TCRdb holds only in-frame clones, not every one. Of around 150,000 clones in the sample, over 60% were seen once. The source material was PBMCs. The receptors stem from a male donor in good health and CMV-seronegative. Each CDR3 is given with its conserved first and last residue. Fields, in order: J gene, D gene, V gene, CDR3 length, clone size, CDR3 DNA, CDR3 protein. The D gene is left open where the match is weak. For some rows the clone size is stated as once, few or many, or as a class when expanded; others skip it.

>TRBJ2-1|TRBD2|TRBV6-4|15|NA
TGTGCCAGCAGTGAGGAAGCGGGGGGGAGGAATGAGCAGTTCTTC
CASSEEAGGRNEQFF
>TRBJ2-5|TRBD2|TRBV7-9|16|NA
TGTGCCAGCAGCACATGGACTAGCGGGAGTTCGGAGACCCAGTACTTC
CASSTWTSGSSETQYF
>TRBJ1-1|TRBD1|TRBV7-9|15|NA
TGTGCCAGCAGCTTAGGCCCCAGGGGGGACGCTGAAGCTTTCTTT
CASSLGPRGDAEAFF
>TRBJ1-5|NA|TRBV27|14|NA
TGTGCCAGCAGTTTATGGGGAGATAATCAGCCCCAGCATTTT
CASSLWGDNQPQHF
>TRBJ1-6|NA|TRBV28|12|NA
TGTGCCAGCAGTCCCACAGGTTCACCCCTCCACTTT
CASSPTGSPLHF
>TRBJ2-1|TRBD2|TRBV27|17|NA
TGTGCCAGCAGTATAACGCAAGCGGGGCCTTACTACAATGAGCAGTTCTTC
CASSITQAGPYYNEQFF
>TRBJ1-2|TRBD1|TRBV19|16|NA
TGTGCCAGCACGAGGACAGGGGTGAAAGCTAACTATGGCTACACCTTC
CASTRTGVKANYGYTF
>TRBJ1-2|NA|TRBV19|13|NA
TGTGCCAGTAGTATAAGGGGCAAGGAAGGCTACACCTTC
CASSIRGKEGYTF
>TRBJ2-7|TRBD2|TRBV5-4|15|NA
TGTGCTAGCAGCCCGGGGGTGGCGGGAGGGGACGAGCAGTACTTC
CASSPGVAGGDEQYF
>TRBJ2-5|NA|TRBV5-1|14|NA
TGCGCCAGCAGCTTGGAAGCGCGCCAAGAGACCCAGTACTTC
CASSLEARQETQYF
>TRBJ1-2|NA|TRBV19|14|NA
TGTGCCAGTAGTTGGGGTGCGGGGGACTATGGCTACACCTTC
CASSWGAGDYGYTF
>TRBJ2-5|TRBD2|TRBV5-6|18|NA
TGTGCCAGCAGCCCCCCCGGGACTAGCGGGAGATGGCGGGAGACCCAGTACTTC
CASSPPGTSGRWRETQYF
>TRBJ1-2|NA|TRBV19|14|NA
TGTGCCAGTAGTATAAGAGGAGCGAACTATGGCTACACCTTC
CASSIRGANYGYTF
>TRBJ2-5|TRBD2|TRBV29-1|14|few
TGCAGCGTTCTAGCGGGGGGGAACGCAGAGACCCAGTACTTC
CSVLAGGNAETQYF
>TRBJ2-3|NA|TRBV5-4|16|NA
TGTGCCAGCAGCTTGGTAGGGGGAGGGCGCACAGATACGCAGTATTTT
CASSLVGGGRTDTQYF
>TRBJ2-5|NA|TRBV19|11|NA
TGTGCCAGTAGTATCCGAGAGACCCAGTACTTC
CASSIRETQYF
>TRBJ1-5|TRBD1|TRBV27|17|NA
TGTGCCAGCAGTAGGGGACAGGGTATTCGGGGCAATCAGCCCCAGCATTTT
CASSRGQGIRGNQPQHF
>TRBJ2-4|TRBD2|TRBV4-3|19|NA
TGCGCCAGCAGCCAAGTAAATAGCGGGAGATCGCTAGCCAAAAACATTCAGTACTTC
CASSQVNSGRSLAKNIQYF
>TRBJ1-3|NA|TRBV28|15|NA
TGTGCCAGCAGTTTAAGGACAGTCTCTGGAAACACCATATATTTT
CASSLRTVSGNTIYF
>TRBJ2-1|NA|TRBV7-6|17|NA
TGTGCCAGCAGCTTTCCTCCCGGCGGTAGCTCCTACAATGAGCAGTTCTTC
CASSFPPGGSSYNEQFF
>TRBJ2-3|TRBD2|TRBV4-3|17|few
TGCGCCAGCAGCCAAGATCTAGGGAGGGGTCTGACAGATACGCAGTATTTT
CASSQDLGRGLTDTQYF
>TRBJ2-1|TRBD2|TRBV29-1|17|NA
TGCAGCGTTACACCGGGAGGGACTAGCGGGGCCTACAATGAGCAGTTCTTC
CSVTPGGTSGAYNEQFF
>TRBJ2-7|NA|TRBV7-8|14|NA
TGTGCCAGCAGCTTAGACCTGCGTTCCTACGAGCAGTACTTC
CASSLDLRSYEQYF
>TRBJ2-7|NA|TRBV6-1|14|NA
TGTGCCAGCAGTGAAGCAGCGGTCTCCTACGAGCAGTACTTC
CASSEAAVSYEQYF
>TRBJ1-3|NA|TRBV5-1|14|NA
TGCGCCAGCAGTCTCCCAGGGCCTGGAAACACCATATATTTT
CASSLPGPGNTIYF
>TRBJ2-1|TRBD1|TRBV7-2|15|NA
TGTGCCAGCAGCTTGGCGGGACAGGGGGTCTATGAGCAGTTCTTC
CASSLAGQGVYEQFF
>TRBJ1-5|TRBD1|TRBV5-6|16|NA
TGTGCCAGCAGCTACCGGGACAGCAAAAACAATCAGCCCCAGCATTTT
CASSYRDSKNNQPQHF
>TRBJ2-2|TRBD2|TRBV7-9|16|NA
TGTGCCGACCGACGGATAGCGGGAGCGAACACCGGGGAGCTGTTTTTT
CADRRIAGANTGELFF
>TRBJ2-3|TRBD2|TRBV29-1|17|few
TGCAGCGTGACTAGCGGGGGGTCCTTTTATAGCACAGATACGCAGTATTTT
CSVTSGGSFYSTDTQYF
>TRBJ2-2|NA|TRBV2|14|NA
TGTGCCAGCAGTGAACAGGGTCGCACCGGGGAGCTGTTTTTT
CASSEQGRTGELFF
>TRBJ2-1|NA|TRBV5-1|16|once
TGCGCCAGCAGCTCCCGGGGAGCGGGCCCCTACAATGAGCAGTTCTTC
CASSSRGAGPYNEQFF
>TRBJ2-5|NA|TRBV5-1|15|NA
TGCGCCAGCAGCTTGGAAATGGACAGAATAGAGACCCAGTACTTC
CASSLEMDRIETQYF
>TRBJ2-4|TRBD2|TRBV5-4|14|NA
TGTGCCAGCAGCGCCGGACTAGCGGGAGGGGTTCAGTACTTC
CASSAGLAGGVQYF
>TRBJ2-2|NA|TRBV27|17|NA
TGTGCCAGCAGTTTATCGGTGGGGCCAGCCTACACCGGGGAGCTGTTTTTT
CASSLSVGPAYTGELFF
>TRBJ1-5|TRBD1|TRBV12-5|14|NA
TGTGCTAGTGGGACAGGGGAAGGCAATCAGCCCCAGCATTTT
CASGTGEGNQPQHF
>TRBJ1-2|NA|TRBV6-4|15|NA
TGTGCCAGCAGTGAAACGGGAGGTGGAGGCTATGGCTACACCTTC
CASSETGGGGYGYTF
>TRBJ2-7|NA|TRBV27|16|NA
TGTGCCAGCAGAGGGGTTGACACAGGGAGCTCCTACGAGCAGTACTTC
CASRGVDTGSSYEQYF
>TRBJ1-2|TRBD1|TRBV4-2|15|NA
TGTGCCAGCAGCCAGAGAACCGGGACAGATTATGGCTACACCTTC
CASSQRTGTDYGYTF
>TRBJ1-1|NA|TRBV5-5|12|NA
TGTGCCAGCAGGATTGACGGGGTCGGTGGTTTCTTT
CASRIDGVGGFF
>TRBJ1-1|NA|TRBV6-1|14|NA
TGTGCCAGCAGGTCGGGGGGTTGGGGCACTGAAGCTTTCTTT
CASRSGGWGTEAFF
>TRBJ2-3|NA|TRBV18|12|NA
TGTGCCAGCTCACCACCCCAAGATACGCAGTATTTT
CASSPPQDTQYF
>TRBJ1-1|TRBD1|TRBV7-9|16|NA
TGTGCCAGCAGCTTCCCGGGACAGGGGGTGAACACTGAAGCTTTCTTT
CASSFPGQGVNTEAFF
>TRBJ1-6|NA|TRBV28|13|few
TGTGCCAGCATGACCATCGGGGATTCACCCCTCCACTTT
CASMTIGDSPLHF
>TRBJ1-4|NA|TRBV7-2|14|few
TGTGCCAGCAGCCCAGGGGTAGGAAGTGAAAAACTGTTTTTT
CASSPGVGSEKLFF
>TRBJ2-7|TRBD1|TRBV4-1|15|NA
TGCGCCAGCAGCCAAACCTGGGACAGCAACTACGAGCAGTACTTC
CASSQTWDSNYEQYF
>TRBJ2-5|NA|TRBV7-2|17|NA
TGTGCCAGCAGCTTAAATCGGGGAGGCCTAGATGGGGAGACCCAGTACTTC
CASSLNRGGLDGETQYF
>TRBJ2-7|TRBD1|TRBV28|15|NA
TGTGCCAGCAGTTTGGGGCAGGGGGATCTCTACGAGCAGTACTTC
CASSLGQGDLYEQYF
>TRBJ2-3|NA|TRBV6-1|14|NA
TGTGCCAGCACAGGGTTCAGCGGGACAGATACGCAGTATTTT
CASTGFSGTDTQYF
>TRBJ1-2|TRBD1|TRBV14|16|NA
TGTGCCAGCAGCCAAGGGACCGGGACAGGGGTACGAGGCTACACCTTC
CASSQGTGTGVRGYTF
>TRBJ1-5|TRBD1|TRBV19|17|few
TGTGCCAGTAGGCAATGGACAGGGGACGCCAGGGATCAGCCCCAGCATTTT
CASRQWTGDARDQPQHF
>TRBJ1-5|TRBD1|TRBV4-1|16|NA
TGCGCCAGCAGCCCAATGGACAGGGGAAGCAATCAGCCCCAGCATTTT
CASSPMDRGSNQPQHF
>TRBJ1-2|NA|TRBV27|14|NA
TGTGCCAGCAGTTTAACTTTACTCAGAGGGAGAACCCAATTC
CASSLTLLRGRTQF
>TRBJ2-7|TRBD2|TRBV9|13|NA
TGTGCCAGCAGCGTAGACCAGCGGGATAAGCAGTACTTC
CASSVDQRDKQYF
>TRBJ1-2|NA|TRBV30|13|NA
TGTGCCTGGATCAGGGGCCCAGGCTATGGCTACACCTTC
CAWIRGPGYGYTF
>TRBJ2-3|NA|TRBV29-1|15|few
TGCAGCGTCCAACCAACCGACAAAAGCACAGATACGCAGTATTTT
CSVQPTDKSTDTQYF
>TRBJ2-3|NA|TRBV7-9|17|NA
TGTGCCAGCAGCTTAGCTACGCCAGGGGATAGCACAGATACGCAGTATTTT
CASSLATPGDSTDTQYF
>TRBJ2-3|TRBD2|TRBV6-4|16|NA
TGTGCCAGCAGTGACTCTAGCGGGGGGCCCACAGATACGCAGTATTTT
CASSDSSGGPTDTQYF
>TRBJ1-3|NA|TRBV7-9|14|medium-sized
TGTGCCAGCAGCCTGGACAGTAGTTTAAACACCATATATTTT
CASSLDSSLNTIYF
>TRBJ1-1|NA|TRBV6-5|13|NA
TGTGCCAGCGGTCCCGGGGTGAAAATTGAAGCTTTCTTT
CASGPGVKIEAFF